Sequencing of this T cell receptor beta chain was carried out in a study of blood T cell repertoires in COVID-19. In the study overall: COVID-19 samples collected from the United States, Italy and Spain covered acute and convalescent phases.

CDR1 and CDR2 from the germline V gene are GTSNPN and SVGIG (reference sequence). Trimming removed 0 bases from V and 5 bases from J; junction bases left unmatched: 4. The CDR3 spans 14 residues. Participants were aged about 18 to 89 years from 20 to 30 US areas. Participants reported their clinical history, and cohort assignment relied on those reports. Recovered status in Cohort 3 required two negative PCRs, clearance, or symptom resolution. Assay: immunoSEQ multiplex PCR; the TCRdb copy retains only in-frame clones and omits some. This sample carries 150,000 to 200,000 clones, 70% to 85% of them seen once, and the ten largest clones take roughly 17%.

J is TRBJ2-1 and V is TRBV30; 7 nucleotides agree with TRBD2. What was sequenced was PBMCs or T cells enriched from blood (not recorded which). This TCR was recovered from a woman between 50 and 59 years old who had recovered from COVID-19. CDR3 DNA sequence: TGTGCCTGGAGTGTCAAGCGGGACCACAATGAGCAGTTCTTC. Translating gives CAWSVKRDHNEQFF.